This TCR beta chain was captured by sequencing in a study of blood T cell repertoires in COVID-19. The wider study: Whether acute or convalescent, the COVID-19 samples came from the United States, Italy and Spain. T cells, B-cell-depleted T cells, or PBMCs provided the cDNA or gDNA that served as material.

Authors' processing steps: Reference gene primer amplification gave estimated nucleated cell counts. Method: immunoSEQ multiplex PCR; TCRdb's copy keeps in-frame clones and lacks some. For V, J and clone size, that table is used; D and trimming come from the DNA. The sample includes 140,000 to 150,000 clones, more than 75% seen only once; the top ten take about 15%. On this clone itself: This CDR3 is also generated by other DNA sequences in the sample.

Trimming took 1 base from V and 8 from J, leaving 8 bases between them. CDR3 length equals 12 residues. Germline V gene data show CDR1 as SGHTA and CDR2 as FQGNSA. The source of this sequence is a human donor with acute or convalescent COVID-19. The donor label of this sample is uncertain. Sequenced input: peripheral blood. The chain recombines TRBV7-2 with TRBJ1-2; weak D call: TRBD1 (5 bases). DNA for the CDR3: TGTGCCAGCAGCTTAGGCGGGGGGGGCTACACCTTC. It yields the protein CASSLGGGGYTF.